The text below deals with one T cell receptor beta chain. Its target is unknown. This entry belongs to a study of blood T cells in healthy people across ages. Notes on the study in general: The study found more naive CD4+ cells and higher diversity in long-lived than aged donors.

PCR was performed a second time for roughly 7 to 12 cycles using a sample-barcoded 5' primer and a J-beta primer mix. In TCRdb, the 5' RACE reads were re-called with MiXCR into one record per CDR3 protein. The sample carries approximately 1.5 million distinct CDR3 sequences, approximately 43% recorded once. The CDR3 totals 13 residues. Per the germline V gene, CDR1 is SGHTA and CDR2 is FQGNSA. Losses at the gene ends were 6 bases for V and 10 bases for J; bases not matched to a gene: 6. This TCR came from a young woman in good health. This chain links TRBV7-2 with TRBJ1-4; 9 bases agree with TRBD1. Sequencing was carried out using blood. CDR3 sequence reads: CASRGTGRGKLFF. The CDR3 coding sequence is TGTGCCAGCAGGGGGACAGGGCGGGGAAAACTGTTTTTT.